The 3 T cell receptor beta chains in this list originate from one sample, sequenced in a study of blood T cell repertoires in COVID-19. Data came from immunoSEQ multiplex PCR; TCRdb stores just in-frame clones and leaves some out. In the table there are about 220,000 clones, 80% to 85% of which are singletons. The sequenced sample consisted of peripheral blood. These receptors were taken from a woman aged 25 to 45 who had recovered from COVID-19.

The chain's CDR3 is CASSLGRGTEAFF. The CDR3 nucleotides read TGTGCCAGCAGTTTGGGGAGGGGCACTGAAGCTTTCTTT. The chain couples TRBV28 to TRBJ1-1; D may be TRBD1 (5 bases). The V and J ends lost 3 bases and 4 bases respectively, with 9 bases between them. This CDR3 comprises 13 residues. Germline V gene data show CDR1 as MDHEN and CDR2 as SYDVKM.

This rearrangement joins TRBV10-3 to TRBJ2-2, with 7 bases fitting TRBD2. The CDR3 consists of 16 residues. The ends lost 7 bases at V and 6 bases at J; junction bases unmatched: 14. Germline V CDR1 and CDR2: ENHRY, SYGVKD. The CDR3 DNA sequence: TGTGCCATCACCCGCCAACTAGGAGCGGGGCCCGGGGAGCTGTTTTTT. Translating gives CAITRQLGAGPGELFF.

The chain uses TRBV6-5 and TRBJ1-1; D gene ambiguous. The CDR3 is made up of 15 amino acids. The germline V and J ends were trimmed by 0 bases and 0 bases, with 8 bases remaining between them. Germline assignment: CDR1 MNHEY and CDR2 SVGAGI. In nucleotides, the CDR3 is TGTGCCAGCAGTTACTCGACAAGCATGAACACTGAAGCTTTCTTT. Amino acid sequence: CASSYSTSMNTEAFF.